One sample yielded the 18 T cell receptor beta chains listed below, sequenced in a study of blood T cell repertoires in COVID-19. Assay: immunoSEQ multiplex PCR; the TCRdb copy retains only in-frame clones and omits some. The table includes tens of thousands of clones, just over 85% detected once. Specimen: peripheral blood. The receptors derive from a human donor in a cohort sampled during active COVID-19.

This sequence joins TRBV5-5 and TRBJ2-7; no reliable D call. Germline CDR1 reads SGHKS; CDR2 reads YYEKEE (reference sequence). V was shortened by 0 bases and J by 9 bases, with 13 bases between the two germline ends. CDR3 size: 13 residues. The CDR3 DNA sequence: TGTGCCAGCAGCTTGGACAGTCCCCTTCGGCAGTACTTC. Amino acid sequence: CASSLDSPLRQYF.

The rearrangement links TRBV6-2 or TRBV6-3 to TRBJ2-7; tentative D call: TRBD1 (5 bases). CDR3 length equals 15 residues. Germline lookup yields CDR1 MNHEY and CDR2 SVGEGT. The V gene lost 0 bases and the J gene lost 3 bases, with 12 bases spanning the gap. This CDR3 is CASSYSGRAGYEQYF. CDR3 coding DNA: TGTGCCAGCAGTTACTCGGGCAGGGCAGGCTACGAGCAGTACTTC.

V is TRBV4-2 and J is TRBJ2-3; possibly TRBD2 for D (5 bases). The CDR3 extends over 16 amino acids. Germline CDR1 reads LGHNA; CDR2 reads YNFKEQ. With 0 bases removed from V and 0 bases from J, the gap between germline ends came to 10 bases. The CDR3 loop reads CASSQEAVGSTDTQYF. CDR3 bases: TGTGCCAGCAGCCAAGAAGCGGTTGGAAGCACAGATACGCAGTATTTT.

The genes are TRBV30 and TRBJ2-5, with 8 bases fitting TRBD1. Germline values: CDR1 GTSNPN, CDR2 SVGIG (reference sequence). The CDR3 extends over 15 amino acids. V lost 2 bases and J lost 5; bases outside the gene matches: 10. The CDR3 is CAWSRGQGTAETQYF. DNA for the CDR3: TGTGCCTGGAGTAGAGGACAGGGCACGGCGGAGACCCAGTACTTC.

The V call is TRBV11-2, the J call TRBJ1-5; D is uncertain. CDR3 length: 14 residues. Germline lookup yields CDR1 SGHAT and CDR2 FQNNGV. The germline V and J ends were trimmed by 5 bases and 0 bases, with 8 bases remaining between them. This CDR3 is CASSTSGSNQPQHF. In DNA, the CDR3 is TGTGCCAGCAGCACCTCGGGTAGCAATCAGCCCCAGCATTTT.

The chain employs TRBV27 and TRBJ2-5; 12 bases agree with TRBD2. Germline V gene sequence: CDR1 MNHEY, CDR2 SMNVEV (reference sequence). J lost 5 bases, V lost 7 bases, and 11 bases had no gene match. This CDR3 is built from 16 residues. The CDR3 DNA reads as TGTGCCAGCACCAAGCCCCTAGCGGGGGGGCGGGAGACCCAGTACTTC. Translating it yields CASTKPLAGGRETQYF.

The chain employs TRBV6-1 and TRBJ1-5; TRBD1 might be the D (6 bases). The CDR3 is 14 residues long. Trimming cost V 2 bases and J 7 bases, with 12 bases left between them. The germline gives CDR1 MNHNS, CDR2 SASEGT. The CDR3 coding sequence is TGTGCCAGCAGTGAAAGGAGGGGGGGCCAGCCCCAGCATTTT. This translates into CASSERRGGQPQHF.

The chain has TRBV5-6 and TRBJ1-6, with a weak D call TRBD1 (6 bases). Germline V gene data show CDR1 as SGHDT and CDR2 as YYEEEE. The length of the CDR3 is 16 residues. The V and J ends lost 3 bases and 7 bases respectively, with 17 bases between them. The chain's CDR3 is CASSWGGQTLNSPLHF. CDR3 nucleotides: TGTGCCAGCAGCTGGGGGGGCCAGACTTTAAATTCACCCCTCCACTTT.

The gene calls are TRBV12-3 or TRBV12-4 and TRBJ2-5; 9 nucleotides agree with TRBD1. The V segment lost 6 bases and the J segment 6 bases; nucleotides outside the gene matches: 5. The CDR3 spans 13 residues. CDR3 protein: CASRRGQGQTQYF. CDR3 DNA sequence: TGTGCCAGCAGGAGGGGACAGGGTCAGACCCAGTACTTC.

The chain joins TRBV5-6 to TRBJ1-2, with TRBD1 identical over 8 bases. The length of the CDR3 is 15 residues. The germline CDR1 and CDR2 sequences are SGHDT and YYEEEE. With V trimmed by 2 bases and J by 7 bases, 10 bases remained unmatched. CDR3 sequence reads: CASSLLGQAFSGYTF. Here the CDR3 DNA reads TGTGCCAGCAGCTTACTGGGACAGGCATTTTCTGGCTACACCTTC.

The V gene is TRBV7-2, the J gene TRBJ2-7, with D perhaps matching TRBD1 (5 bases). Per germline, CDR1 SGHTA and CDR2 FQGNSA. V was trimmed by 2 bases and J by 0 bases, leaving 14 bases between them. The CDR3 is made up of 16 amino acids. The CDR3 DNA reads as TGTGCCAGCAGCTTACAGGGCGGTCAGGCCTCCTACGAGCAGTACTTC. Its translation is CASSLQGGQASYEQYF. Full variable domain (missing parts from reference TRBV7-2 and TRBJ2-7): GAGVSQSPSNKVTEKGKDVELRCDPISGHTALYWYRQSLGQGLEFLIYFQGNSAPDKSGLPSDRFSAERTGGSVSTLTIQRTQQEDSAVYLCASSLQGGQASYEQYFGPGTRLTVT.

The J gene is TRBJ2-3, the V gene TRBV5-8; the match to TRBD2 covers 11 bases. Germline CDR1 is SGHTS and CDR2 is YDEGEE. CDR3 length: 16 amino acids. J gave up 3 bases and V 2 bases, and 5 bases lay outside the gene matches. DNA for the CDR3: TGTGCCAGCAGCTTCCCCACTAGCGGGGGAACAGATACGCAGTATTTT. It yields the protein CASSFPTSGGTDTQYF. The full variable domain, rest sourced from reference TRBV5-8 and TRBJ2-3, is EAGVTQSPTHLIKTRGQQATLRCSPISGHTSVYWYQQALGLGLQFLLWYDEGEERNRGNFPPRFSGRQFPNYSSELNVNALELEDSALYLCASSFPTSGGTDTQYFGPGTRLTVL.

This clone was seen only once. The chain carries TRBV2 and TRBJ1-6; 7 positions agree with TRBD1. The V and J ends lost 9 bases and 5 bases, in that order; junction bases with no gene match: 10. Per the germline V gene, CDR1 is SNHLY and CDR2 is FYNNEI. The CDR3 length is 15 residues. DNA of the CDR3: TGTGCCAGTAAAAGAAGGGACAGTAATAATTCACCCCTCCACTTT. It specifies CASKRRDSNNSPLHF. The full variable domain, with the rest looked up from reference TRBV2 and TRBJ1-6, is EPEVTQTPSHQVTQMGQEVILRCVPISNHLYFYWYRQILGQKVEFLVSFYNNEISEKSEIFDDQFSVERPDGSNFTLKIRSTKLEDSAMYFCASKRRDSNNSPLHFGNGTRLTVT.

This chain connects TRBV19 to TRBJ2-5; 10 bases are a match to TRBD2. Germline CDR1 and CDR2: LNHDA and SQIVND (reference sequence). The CDR3 runs to 15 residues. The trim removed 2 bases at V and 2 bases at J, leaving 2 bases unmatched. The CDR3 loop is CASSIRTSGQETQYF. The CDR3 DNA is TGTGCCAGTAGTATAAGGACTAGCGGACAAGAGACCCAGTACTTC.

The chain links TRBV2 to TRBJ1-5; TRBD1 matches 7 bases. V lost 5 bases and J lost 3; bases outside the gene matches: 4. From germline, CDR1 is SNHLY and CDR2 FYNNEI. The CDR3 is made up of 14 amino acids. The CDR3 DNA follows: TGTGCCAGCAGTCTGACAGGGATCAATCAGCCCCAGCATTTT. The encoded protein is CASSLTGINQPQHF.

This clone was seen only once. This rearrangement joins TRBV13 to TRBJ2-5, with D perhaps matching TRBD1 (7 bases). This CDR3 comprises 15 residues. V was shortened by 5 bases and J by 3 bases, with 16 bases between the two germline ends. Germline V gives CDR1 PRHDT, CDR2 FYEKMQ (reference sequence). The chain's CDR3 is CASSARGVAKETQYF. Here the CDR3 DNA reads TGTGCCAGCAGCGCCAGGGGGGTCGCCAAAGAGACCCAGTACTTC.

The gene calls are TRBV7-9 and TRBJ2-1, with TRBD1 identical over 7 bases. The CDR3 covers 13 residues. CDR1 is SEHNR, CDR2 FQNEAQ, per germline (reference sequence). Trimming cost V 3 bases and J 6 bases; bases outside gene matches: 2. The chain's CDR3 is CASSFYRGNEQFF. The CDR3 coding sequence is TGTGCCAGCAGCTTCTACAGGGGCAATGAGCAGTTCTTC.

V usage is TRBV18 and J usage is TRBJ2-2; maybe TRBD1 (5 bases). V dropped 3 bases and J dropped 5 bases, with 16 bases sitting between them. CDR3 length: 16 amino acids. Germline values: CDR1 KGHSH, CDR2 LQKENI. CDR3 protein: CASSPDSRILTGELFF. The DNA of the CDR3 is TGTGCCAGCTCACCCGACAGCCGGATACTGACCGGGGAGCTGTTTTTT.